This TCR beta chain was retrieved from a study of T cell responses to AZD1222 COVID-19 vaccine. Concerning this clone itself: Antigen specificity is unknown.

The table came from immunoSEQ multiplex PCR; TCRdb's copy has only in-frame clones and leaves some out. Of tens of thousands of clones detected, roughly 84% appear once; the ten largest clones hold about 19%. Findings of the study overall: Females made up more of the donors, who were largely white British, and clonal diversity may have come out too low. Only a handful of AZD1222 recipients were seropositive at baseline.

The CDR3 contains 14 residues. The V and J ends lost 8 bases and 11 bases respectively, with 19 bases between them. Germline CDR1 and CDR2: SNHLY and FYNNEI. The chain has TRBV2 and TRBJ1-6; D gene ambiguous. Specimen: peripheral blood, collected on day 0 of AZD1222 vaccination. The TCR originated in an adult in good health. For the CDR3, the DNA is TGTGCCAGCCACAGCCCCGGGCCAGTCCCACCCCTCCACTTT. Amino acid sequence: CASHSPGPVPPLHF.